This T cell receptor beta chain was found in a study of CD8 T cells in ankylosing spondylitis. Findings of the study overall: Earlier literature documents some of the motif variants in reactive arthritis synovial fluid and blood. Apparently characteristic of ankylosing spondylitis blood was a TCR beta motif (eight highly homologous variants).

Each CDR3 protein gets one entry after TCRdb re-called the 5' RACE reads with MiXCR. The data hold 200,000 to 250,000 distinct CDR3 sequences, with over 7% observed a single time. This clonotype was recorded many times. Its antigen is not identified. This CDR3 has 14 amino acids. Per the germline V gene, CDR1 is SGHAT and CDR2 is FQNNGV. Trimming left V 8 bases short and J 6 bases short, with 17 bases between. The receptor's source is a female donor with ankylosing spondylitis or in good health (not recorded which). Specimen: blood, either unsorted or a sorted T cell fraction (not recorded which). The chain uses TRBV11-2 and TRBJ2-1, with D hard to call. The CDR3 loop reads CASSTLGFSNEQFF. The CDR3, as DNA: TGTGCCAGCTCAACTCTAGGTTTCTCCAATGAGCAGTTCTTC.